The next 28 T cell receptor beta chains were all read from a single sample in a study of blood T cell repertoires in COVID-19. Clones were sequenced by immunoSEQ multiplex PCR, and TCRdb holds only the in-frame ones, with some missing. The sample holds hundreds of thousands of clones, about 85% seen once. The sample consisted of peripheral blood. Source of these receptors: a woman in her 50s with active or convalescent COVID-19.

The V gene is TRBV10-3, the J gene TRBJ1-4, with 7 bases matching TRBD1. The CDR3 runs to 14 residues. The trim removed 6 bases at V and 5 bases at J, leaving 6 bases unmatched. Germline lookup yields CDR1 ENHRY and CDR2 SYGVKD. CDR3 nucleotide sequence: TGTGCCATCAGCGGAGCAGGGGGGAATGAAAAACTGTTTTTT. Translated, it gives CAISGAGGNEKLFF.

CDR3 nucleotide sequence: TGTGCCAGCAGCCCCCTGGGACTCCTCAGGCGAGAGACCCAGTACTTC. Translation: CASSPLGLLRRETQYF. The genes are TRBV7-2 and TRBJ2-5; a weak D match, TRBD2 (6 bases). V lost 5 bases to trimming and J lost 4 bases, with 20 bases between them. The CDR3 is 16 amino acids. From germline, CDR1 is SGHTA and CDR2 FQGNSA.

J is TRBJ2-1 and V is TRBV6-1, with TRBD2 matching 8 bases. Germline loops: CDR1 MNHNS, CDR2 SASEGT. The trim removed 0 bases at V and 10 bases at J, leaving 14 bases unmatched. CDR3 length: 17 amino acids. CDR3 amino acids: CASSEALPGLVGSEQFF. Here the CDR3 DNA reads TGTGCCAGCAGTGAAGCGCTTCCGGGACTAGTAGGGTCGGAGCAGTTCTTC.

This clone has a single count. In nucleotides, the CDR3 is TGTGCCACCAGCATCGGGACAGGGCTCTCCTACGAGCAGTACTTC. Its protein is CATSIGTGLSYEQYF. V is TRBV15 and J is TRBJ2-7, with 9 bases lining up with TRBD1. Germline V CDR1 and CDR2: LNHNV, YYDKDF (reference sequence). V lost 4 bases to trimming and J lost 0 bases; unmatched junction nucleotides: 4. The CDR3 runs to 15 residues.

The chain recombines TRBV15 with TRBJ1-2, with D maybe TRBD1 (6 bases). The V gene lost 4 bases and the J gene lost 4 bases, with 13 bases spanning the gap. The CDR3 sequence is 14 residues long. Per germline, CDR1 LNHNV and CDR2 YYDKDF (reference sequence). CDR3 loop: CATSNRDPAYGYTF. DNA of the CDR3: TGTGCCACCAGCAACAGGGACCCCGCCTATGGCTACACCTTC.

V and J are TRBV19 and TRBJ2-2; the match to TRBD2 covers 8 bases. V shed 4 bases, J shed 6 bases, and the junction held 1 base outside the gene matches. The CDR3 spans 13 residues. Germline CDR1 reads LNHDA; CDR2 reads SQIVND (reference sequence). In nucleotides, the CDR3 is TGTGCCAGTAGTACGGGACTAGCCGGGGAGCTGTTTTTT. This codes for CASSTGLAGELFF.

CDR3 amino acids: CASSPGSGRAGRPNIQYF. Here the CDR3 DNA reads TGTGCCAGCTCACCGGGAAGCGGGAGGGCCGGGAGGCCAAACATTCAGTACTTC. The chain is built from TRBV18 and TRBJ2-4, with 10 bases matching TRBD2. The CDR3 length is 18 residues. V trimming: 3 bases; J trimming: 6 bases; junction bases outside the gene matches: 14. CDR1 and CDR2 from the germline V gene are KGHSH and LQKENI.

The rearrangement joins TRBV3-1 (or the pseudogene TRBV3-2) to TRBJ2-3, with D perhaps TRBD2 (7 bases). Trimming left V 4 bases short and J 2 bases short, with 16 bases between. Germline V gives CDR1 LGHDT, CDR2 YNNKEL (reference sequence). This CDR3 comprises 16 residues. CDR3 nucleotides: TGTGCCAGCAGCCCGGCGGGGGCGACCCTCACAGATACGCAGTATTTT. It is translated as CASSPAGATLTDTQYF.

The gene calls are TRBV29-1 and TRBJ2-1; 10 bases fit TRBD1. CDR3 size: 13 residues. The V gene end was trimmed by 5 bases and the J gene end by 7 bases; junction bases not matched to a gene: 5. Germline values: CDR1 SQVTM, CDR2 ANQGSEA. CDR3 sequence reads: CSVRQGARNEQFF. As DNA, the CDR3 is TGCAGCGTTCGACAGGGGGCGCGAAATGAGCAGTTCTTC.

DNA of the CDR3: TGTGCCAGCAGTCTTCTGGGGACAGGGGTAGTAAACACCATATATTTT. Translating gives CASSLLGTGVVNTIYF. The chain has TRBV28 and TRBJ1-3; TRBD1 matches at 10 bases. The CDR3 runs 16 residues. Losses at the gene ends were 5 bases for V and 6 bases for J; bases not matched to a gene: 10. Germline assignment: CDR1 MDHEN and CDR2 SYDVKM. The full variable domain, its missing parts supplied by reference TRBV28 and TRBJ1-3, is DVKVTQSSRYLVKRTGEKVFLECVQDMDHENMFWYRQDPGLGLRLIYFSYDVKMKEKGDIPEGYSVSREKKERFSLILESASTNQTSMYLCASSLLGTGVVNTIYFGEGSWLTVV.

The chain employs TRBV19 and TRBJ2-1; 8 bases fit TRBD2. V was clipped by 1 base and J by 5 bases; unmatched bases: 1. Per the germline V gene, CDR1 is LNHDA and CDR2 is SQIVND (reference sequence). The CDR3 runs 14 residues. The chain's CDR3 is CASSIAGGHNEQFF. CDR3 bases: TGTGCCAGTAGTATAGCGGGAGGGCACAATGAGCAGTTCTTC.

This sequence joins TRBV18 and TRBJ2-7, with a tentative D call TRBD2 (6 bases). Germline V gives CDR1 KGHSH, CDR2 LQKENI. The CDR3 is 15 residues long. Trimming left V 3 bases short and J 4 bases short, with 16 bases between. CDR3 in amino acids: CASSPGGSGGYEQYF. In DNA, the CDR3 is TGTGCCAGCTCACCGGGGGGTAGCGGAGGGTACGAGCAGTACTTC.

The chain carries TRBV28 and TRBJ2-7; 8 bases match TRBD1. There are 12 residues in the CDR3. In germline, CDR1 is MDHEN, CDR2 SYDVKM. V lost 8 bases to trimming and J lost 4 bases; unmatched junction nucleotides: 4. The CDR3 DNA reads TGTGCCAGCTGGGACAGGAATTACGAGCAGTACTTC. This sequence encodes CASWDRNYEQYF.

This rearrangement joins TRBV7-9 to TRBJ2-7; TRBD2 aligns across 11 bases. Losses at the gene ends were 5 bases for V and 2 bases for J; bases not matched to a gene: 2. This CDR3 spans 14 amino acids. Germline loops: CDR1 SEHNR, CDR2 FQNEAQ (reference sequence). CDR3 region: CASSPSGRPYEQYF. The CDR3 DNA follows: TGTGCCAGCAGCCCTAGCGGGAGGCCCTACGAGCAGTACTTC.

The V and J genes are TRBV30 and TRBJ2-2; TRBD2 is a possible D gene (5 bases). Between the trimmed V and J ends, which lost 6 bases and 8 bases, there was a span of 16 bases. Germline CDR1 is GTSNPN and CDR2 is SVGIG (reference sequence). The length of the CDR3 is 13 residues. The CDR3 reads CACVDDGGGELFF. In DNA, the CDR3 is TGTGCCTGCGTTGACGACGGCGGGGGGGAGCTGTTTTTT.

CDR3 amino acids: CASRLGGAGGYTF. The CDR3 nucleotides are TGTGCCAGCAGGCTGGGAGGGGCGGGTGGCTACACCTTC. The rearrangement uses TRBV6-4 and TRBJ1-2, with D perhaps matching TRBD1 (5 bases). Trimming took off 6 bases at V and 7 bases at J, with 15 bases between the two ends. CDR1 is MRHNA and CDR2 is SNTAGT in the germline V gene. CDR3 length equals 13 residues.

The rearrangement uses TRBV28 and TRBJ2-5, with 12 bases matching TRBD2. Germline V gene lookup returns CDR1 MDHEN and CDR2 SYDVKM. The CDR3 sequence is 15 residues long. Trimming took 3 bases from V and 8 from J; bases not matched to a gene: 7. The CDR3 region is CASSFLAGGSKTQYF. In DNA, the CDR3 is TGTGCCAGCAGTTTTCTAGCGGGAGGGAGTAAAACCCAGTACTTC.

This clone was seen a few times. The J gene is TRBJ2-1, the V gene TRBV28; 9 nucleotides line up with TRBD2. The J segment lost 10 bases and the V segment lost 6 bases, leaving 13 bases of the junction unmatched. The CDR3 consists of 15 residues. From germline, CDR1 is MDHEN and CDR2 SYDVKM. DNA for the CDR3: TGTGCCAGCAGCCTTAGCGGGAGTAGGCTTGACGAGCAGTTCTTC. It yields the protein CASSLSGSRLDEQFF.

V is TRBV19 and J is TRBJ1-2; 7 nucleotides align to TRBD1. The CDR3 extends over 13 amino acids. The junction had 7 bases not matched to a gene; V was cut back by 8 bases and J by 4 bases. CDR1 and CDR2 from the germline V gene are LNHDA and SQIVND (reference sequence). DNA for the CDR3: TGTGCCAGTTGCCAACAGGGGACCTATGGCTACACCTTC. It yields the protein CASCQQGTYGYTF.

This chain joins TRBV7-8 and TRBJ2-1, with D perhaps matching TRBD2 (6 bases). This CDR3 is built from 17 residues. CDR1 is SGHVS, CDR2 FQNEAQ, per germline. The V end was cut by 0 bases, the J end by 2 bases, with 14 bases between. The chain's CDR3 is CASSLALRASAYNEQFF. The CDR3 DNA reads TGTGCCAGCAGCTTAGCCCTCCGGGCTAGCGCCTACAATGAGCAGTTCTTC.

The chain couples TRBV9 to TRBJ2-1; a weak D match, TRBD1 (6 bases). The CDR3 consists of 14 residues. Germline V lookup: CDR1 SGDLS, CDR2 YYNGEE. V gave up 3 bases and J gave up 10 bases, with 17 bases separating them. CDR3 region: CASSESQGRGEQFF. CDR3 DNA: TGTGCCAGCAGCGAGTCACAGGGTCGAGGGGAGCAGTTCTTC.

The genes are TRBV3-1 (or the pseudogene TRBV3-2) and TRBJ2-1; 12 bases line up with TRBD2. In germline, CDR1 is LGHDT, CDR2 YNNKEL (reference sequence). The CDR3 runs 15 residues. The V segment lost 8 bases and the J segment 1 base; nucleotides outside the gene matches: 3. The CDR3 reads CASHGLAGSYNEQFF. CDR3 in DNA: TGTGCCAGCCACGGACTAGCGGGATCCTACAATGAGCAGTTCTTC.

The chain joins TRBV28 to TRBJ1-4, with D possibly TRBD1 on 6 matching bases. Per the germline V gene, CDR1 is MDHEN and CDR2 is SYDVKM. CDR3 length equals 16 residues. Trimming cost V 3 bases and J 8 bases, with 19 bases left between them. As DNA, the CDR3 is TGTGCCAGCAGTTTGGGGGGGGCAGGGAAAAGCGAAAAACTGTTTTTT. It is translated as CASSLGGAGKSEKLFF.

This clone was detected only once. This chain links TRBV28 with TRBJ2-5; D might be TRBD1 (5 bases). Trimming took off 6 bases at V and 1 base at J, with 12 bases between the two ends. Per germline, CDR1 MDHEN and CDR2 SYDVKM. This CDR3 contains 14 residues. CDR3: CASSPGSVQETQYF. The CDR3 DNA reads as TGTGCCAGCAGCCCAGGGTCGGTCCAAGAGACCCAGTACTTC.

The chain uses TRBV11-2 and TRBJ1-3; TRBD1 is a possible D gene (6 bases). The germline V and J ends were trimmed by 5 bases and 4 bases, with 15 bases remaining between them. The CDR3 loop spans 15 amino acids. The germline V gene encodes CDR1 SGHAT and CDR2 FQNNGV. This chain's CDR3 is CASSPGRGMGNTIYF. CDR3 nucleotides: TGTGCCAGCAGCCCCGGGAGGGGGATGGGAAACACCATATATTTT.

The chain is built from TRBV30 and TRBJ2-7, with 7 bases matching TRBD2. After removal of 3 bases from V and 5 bases from J, the junction contained 10 bases not matched to a gene. This CDR3 has 14 residues. Germline V gene lookup returns CDR1 GTSNPN and CDR2 SVGIG (reference sequence). The CDR3 loop is CAWRRGLIDHEQYF. The CDR3 DNA sequence: TGTGCCTGGAGACGGGGACTAATAGACCACGAGCAGTACTTC.

The chain combines TRBV28 with TRBJ1-2; possible D gene TRBD1, 6 bases. This CDR3 is 15 amino acids long. Germline V lookup: CDR1 MDHEN, CDR2 SYDVKM. V lost 8 bases to trimming and J lost 0 bases, with 16 bases between them. CDR3 in amino acids: CASHTPGAANYGYTF. CDR3 bases: TGTGCCAGCCACACCCCAGGGGCAGCTAACTATGGCTACACCTTC.

The chain combines TRBV30 with TRBJ1-6; a possible D gene is TRBD1 (6 bases). CDR1 GTSNPN and CDR2 SVGIG come from the germline V gene (reference sequence). The CDR3 is made up of 13 amino acids. Deletions cut 5 bases from V and 9 bases from J, with 14 bases between. CDR3: CAWSQGWGSPLHF. The CDR3 DNA reads TGTGCCTGGTCACAGGGATGGGGTTCACCCCTCCACTTT.